Below, 22 T cell receptor beta chains from the same sample are listed, as sequenced in a study of cytomegalovirus exposure and HLA in healthy donors. The PCR ran on 60 Vbeta and 13 Jbeta primers. TCRdb's copy holds only in-frame clones and misses some; the assay was immunoSEQ multiplex PCR. In the table there are more than 95,000 clones, 70% to 85% of which are singletons. The specimen was PBMCs. Receptors were obtained from a woman aged 40 to 50 in good health and CMV-seropositive.

The chain recombines TRBV4-1 with TRBJ2-3; D remains unclear. With 5 bases removed from V and 2 bases from J, the gap between germline ends came to 2 bases. Germline loops: CDR1 MGHRA, CDR2 YSYEKL. The CDR3 runs 11 residues. The CDR3 is CASSYTDTQYF. CDR3 DNA: TGCGCCAGCAGCTACACAGATACGCAGTATTTT.

The chain couples TRBV6-5 to TRBJ1-5; the D is unclear. With 6 bases removed from V and 6 bases from J, the gap between germline ends came to 15 bases. This CDR3 is 14 amino acids long. The V gene's germline CDR1 is MNHEY and CDR2 SVGAGI. Here the CDR3 reads CASRSGPEGQPQHF. DNA of the CDR3: TGTGCCAGCAGGTCAGGACCCGAGGGTCAGCCCCAGCATTTT.

The chain is built from TRBV14 and TRBJ2-6, with a weak D call TRBD1 (5 bases). The ends were cut back, 1 base at V and 1 base at J, with 14 bases in the middle. Germline CDR1 is SGHDN and CDR2 is FVKESK. The CDR3 extends over 18 amino acids. The CDR3 is CASSQGVRQLSGANVLTF. In DNA form, the CDR3 reads TGTGCCAGCAGCCAAGGAGTGAGACAGTTGTCTGGGGCCAACGTCCTGACTTTC. Complete variable domain (other parts from reference TRBV14 and TRBJ2-6): EAGVTQFPSHSVIEKGQTVTLRCDPISGHDNLYWYRRVMGKEIKFLLHFVKESKQDESGMPNNRFLAERTGGTYSTLKVQPAELEDSGVYFCASSQGVRQLSGANVLTFGAGSRLTVL.

The CDR3 region has the DNA TGTGCCAGCAGGCCTACTACGGTGCTAGCCAAAAACATTCAGTACTTC. Its translation: CASRPTTVLAKNIQYF. This chain links TRBV28 with TRBJ2-4; D is ambiguous. Germline assignment: CDR1 MDHEN and CDR2 SYDVKM. The V end was cut by 6 bases, the J end by 0 bases, with 15 bases between. This CDR3 has 16 amino acids.

This clone was seen a few times. This chain connects TRBV29-1 to TRBJ2-3; possible D gene TRBD2, 6 bases. The CDR3 length is 14 residues. Trimming cost V 4 bases and J 5 bases, with 16 bases left between them. In germline, CDR1 is SQVTM, CDR2 ANQGSEA. Here the CDR3 reads CSVARGTSRDTQYF. The CDR3 bases are TGCAGCGTTGCCCGGGGGACCTCGCGAGATACGCAGTATTTT.

The chain joins TRBV19 to TRBJ2-7; D unclear. CDR1 is LNHDA, CDR2 SQIVND, per germline (reference sequence). V was cut by 1 base and J by 3 bases, with 13 bases left in between. The CDR3 runs 15 residues. In nucleotides, the CDR3 is TGTGCCAGTAGTATAGGAAAGGTAGCCATCTACGAGCAGTACTTC. It codes for CASSIGKVAIYEQYF.

This chain uses TRBV7-2 with TRBJ1-1, with D perhaps TRBD1 (5 bases). The CDR3 spans 13 residues. Germline CDR1 SGHTA, CDR2 FQGNSA. The V and J ends lost 2 bases and 8 bases respectively, with 12 bases between them. The CDR3 nucleotides are TGTGCCAGCAGCTTACAATCCGGGGGGGAAGCTTTCTTT. It yields the protein CASSLQSGGEAFF.

The chain links TRBV14 to TRBJ2-1; 10 bases fit TRBD2. V was clipped by 3 bases and J by 1 base; unmatched bases: 6. The CDR3 extends over 17 amino acids. In germline, CDR1 is SGHDN, CDR2 FVKESK. The CDR3 region is CASSHLAGEGSYNEQFF. The CDR3 bases are TGTGCCAGCAGCCATCTAGCGGGAGAGGGTTCCTACAATGAGCAGTTCTTC. Complete variable domain (other parts from reference TRBV14 and TRBJ2-1): EAGVTQFPSHSVIEKGQTVTLRCDPISGHDNLYWYRRVMGKEIKFLLHFVKESKQDESGMPNNRFLAERTGGTYSTLKVQPAELEDSGVYFCASSHLAGEGSYNEQFFGPGTRLTVL.

This chain joins TRBV29-1 and TRBJ2-7; 10 bases align to TRBD1. This CDR3 is built from 12 residues. Germline values: CDR1 SQVTM, CDR2 ANQGSEA. V was clipped by 7 bases and J by 7 bases; unmatched bases: 7. The CDR3 spells CSGAGTGEEQYF. The CDR3 nucleotides are TGCAGCGGGGCCGGGACAGGGGAAGAGCAGTACTTC.

The chain employs TRBV7-7 and TRBJ2-1; the match to TRBD2 covers 7 bases. CDR1 is SSHAT, CDR2 FNYEAQ, per germline (reference sequence). The CDR3 consists of 18 residues. Unmatched junction bases numbered 19, after V lost 4 bases and J lost 7 bases. CDR3 in DNA: TGTGCCAGCAGCTACTCCCCATTAGGAAGCGGGGCCCATAATGAGCAGTTCTTC. Translating gives CASSYSPLGSGAHNEQFF. The whole variable domain, remainder taken from reference TRBV7-7 and TRBJ2-1, is GAGVSQSPRYKVTKRGQDVTLRCDPISSHATLYWYQQALGQGPEFLTYFNYEAQPDKSGLPSDRFSAERPEGSISTLTIQRTEQRDSAMYRCASSYSPLGSGAHNEQFFGPGTRLTVL.

This clone was counted ten times or more. CDR3 DNA sequence: TGCGCCAGCAGCTTGGGACAGACTAGCAATCAGCCCCAGCATTTT. This encodes CASSLGQTSNQPQHF. The chain recombines TRBV5-1 with TRBJ1-5; a weak D match, TRBD1 (5 bases). The germline CDR1 and CDR2 sequences are SGHRS and YFSETQ. Trimming shortened V by 0 bases and J by 0 bases, and 7 bases separated the two germline ends. CDR3 size: 15 residues.

This clone was seen just once. The chain's CDR3 is CASKNRENTGELFF. DNA of the CDR3: TGTGCCAGCAAAAACAGGGAAAACACCGGGGAGCTGTTTTTT. The chain couples TRBV6-1 to TRBJ2-2, with D possibly being TRBD1 (6 bases). Germline CDR1 MNHNS, CDR2 SASEGT. V was pared by 7 bases and J by 2 bases, with 11 bases between. The CDR3 loop spans 14 amino acids.

This chain connects TRBV2 to TRBJ1-5, with TRBD1 matching 7 bases. The V segment lost 8 bases and the J segment 1 base; nucleotides outside the gene matches: 2. The CDR3 extends over 13 amino acids. Germline CDR1 reads SNHLY; CDR2 reads FYNNEI. The DNA for the CDR3 is TGTGCCAGCGGACAGGACAGCAATCAGCCCCAGCATTTT. It encodes CASGQDSNQPQHF.

CDR3 sequence (DNA): TGTGCCAGTGGAGGGCAGACGGGGACCCAGTACTTC. Protein: CASGGQTGTQYF. The genes are TRBV28 and TRBJ2-5; possibly TRBD2 for D (6 bases). V lost 9 bases and J lost 7, with 15 bases in between. There are 12 residues in the CDR3. Germline CDR1 MDHEN, CDR2 SYDVKM. Full variable domain (outside the CDR3, taken from reference TRBV28 and TRBJ2-5): DVKVTQSSRYLVKRTGEKVFLECVQDMDHENMFWYRQDPGLGLRLIYFSYDVKMKEKGDIPEGYSVSREKKERFSLILESASTNQTSMYLCASGGQTGTQYFGPGTRLLVL.

The V call is TRBV9, the J call TRBJ2-3; 11 bases are shared with TRBD2. The germline V gene has CDR1 SGDLS and CDR2 YYNGEE. The CDR3 loop spans 14 amino acids. J gave up 6 bases and V 0 bases, and 0 bases lay outside the gene matches. CDR3 region: CASSVVAGGDTQYF. DNA of the CDR3: TGTGCCAGCAGCGTAGTAGCGGGAGGGGATACGCAGTATTTT. Complete variable domain (other parts from reference TRBV9 and TRBJ2-3): DSGVTQTPKHLITATGQRVTLRCSPRSGDLSVYWYQQSLDQGLQFLIQYYNGEERAKGNILERFSAQQFPDLHSELNLSSLELGDSALYFCASSVVAGGDTQYFGPGTRLTVL.

The chain has TRBV6-1 and TRBJ1-5; 7 bases fit TRBD1. Germline CDR1 reads MNHNS; CDR2 reads SASEGT. This CDR3 spans 14 amino acids. After removal of 5 bases from V and 1 base from J, the junction contained 2 bases not matched to a gene. CDR3 loop: CASSTQGSNQPQHF. The CDR3 DNA reads TGTGCCAGCAGTACACAGGGGAGCAATCAGCCCCAGCATTTT.

The chain couples TRBV6-6 to TRBJ2-3, with 9 positions matching TRBD1. The CDR3 length is 12 residues. Germline V CDR1 and CDR2: MNHNY, SVGAGI (reference sequence). J gave up 6 bases and V 6 bases, and 1 base lay outside the gene matches. The CDR3 region has the DNA TGTGCCAGCAGGGACAGGGGCGATACGCAGTATTTT. Translation gives CASRDRGDTQYF.

This rearrangement joins TRBV6-6 to TRBJ2-3, with TRBD2 as a possible D gene (6 bases). This CDR3 region has 15 residues. Trimming stripped 5 bases from V and 2 bases from J, with 14 bases between. Germline CDR1 reads MNHNY; CDR2 reads SVGAGI (reference sequence). The CDR3 sequence is CASSPTRDFTDTQYF. In DNA, the CDR3 is TGTGCCAGCAGTCCAACAAGGGACTTCACAGATACGCAGTATTTT.

The genes are TRBV11-1 and TRBJ1-1; D may be TRBD1 (5 bases). Looked up from germline, CDR1 is SGHAT and CDR2 is FQDESV (reference sequence). Trimming took 5 bases from V and 4 from J, leaving 14 bases between them. The CDR3 is 14 residues long. The CDR3 region is CASSVEQAGTEAFF. The CDR3 coding sequence is TGTGCCAGCAGCGTAGAACAGGCTGGCACTGAAGCTTTCTTT. The variable domain in full, completed from reference TRBV11-1 and TRBJ1-1, reads EAEVAQSPRYKITEKSQAVAFWCDPISGHATLYWYRQILGQGPELLVQFQDESVVDDSQLPKDRFSAERLKGVDSTLKIQPAELGDSAMYLCASSVEQAGTEAFFGQGTRLTVV.

The chain carries TRBV2 and TRBJ2-3, with a possible D match to TRBD1 (6 bases). Germline CDR1 reads SNHLY; CDR2 reads FYNNEI. V shed 1 base and J shed 6 bases, with 14 bases lying between them. This CDR3 is built from 15 residues. The CDR3 DNA reads as TGTGCCAGCAGTGAAGGGGGGCAGAGTGCTGATACGCAGTATTTT. Its translation is CASSEGGQSADTQYF.

The V call is TRBV5-1, the J call TRBJ1-1; 10 bases match TRBD1. V shed 4 bases and J 3 bases; nucleotides not matched to a gene: 6. The CDR3 runs to 15 residues. Germline values: CDR1 SGHRS, CDR2 YFSETQ. The CDR3 nucleotides are TGCGCCAGCAGCCCATCGACAGGGGGCGACACTGAAGCTTTCTTT. It translates to CASSPSTGGDTEAFF.

With respect to this clone: This CDR3 is also generated by other DNA sequences in the sample. The chain uses TRBV6-1 and TRBJ1-2; 8 bases agree with TRBD1. The CDR3 is made up of 13 amino acids. Germline CDR1 reads MNHNS; CDR2 reads SASEGT. V lost 4 bases, J lost 3 bases, and 1 base stayed unmatched. The CDR3 DNA sequence: TGTGCCAGCAGTGTGGACAGGGACTATGGCTACACCTTC. Protein product: CASSVDRDYGYTF.